Listed here are 24 T cell receptor beta chains from one sample, sequenced in a study of identical twins. TCRdb called the 5' RACE reads again in MiXCR, with one record for every CDR3 protein. The sample contains a few hundred thousand distinct CDR3 sequences, 9% to 10% of which appear only once. The sample was also reused in another study, on yellow fever vaccine responses in identical twins.

Input material: PBMCs. The receptors here all came from a young woman in good health.

The chain is built from TRBV7-2 and TRBJ2-7; D is uncertain. With 0 bases removed from V and 5 bases from J, the gap between germline ends came to 11 bases. The CDR3 is 14 residues long. The germline CDR1 and CDR2 sequences are SGHTA and FQGNSA. For the CDR3, the DNA is TGTGCCAGCAGCTTAGCGGATGGGGTCCACGAGCAGTACTTC. Residues: CASSLADGVHEQYF.

This clonotype appeared many times. This chain uses TRBV20-1 with TRBJ1-6; 7 bases agree with TRBD1. This CDR3 spans 14 amino acids. V was pared by 3 bases and J by 5 bases, with 4 bases of the junction left unmatched. Germline values: CDR1 DFQATT, CDR2 SNEGSKA (reference sequence). The CDR3 sequence: CSASGQADNSPLHF. CDR3 in DNA: TGCAGTGCTAGTGGACAGGCCGATAATTCACCCCTCCACTTT.

V and J are TRBV11-2 and TRBJ2-3; no clear D gene. CDR1 is SGHAT, CDR2 FQNNGV, per germline. V lost 5 bases and J lost 5, with 14 bases in between. The CDR3 contains 14 residues. This CDR3 reads CASSPKPLGDTQYF. The DNA of the CDR3 is TGTGCCAGCAGCCCCAAGCCGTTGGGAGATACGCAGTATTTT.

The V gene is TRBV1, the J gene TRBJ2-3; the listed D gene, TRBD2, was not tested against the DNA. TRBV1 constitutes a pseudogene. CDR3 length: 18 amino acids. DNA of the CDR3: TGTACCAGCAGCCGTATGGCGGGGGGGGTTACTAGCACAGATACGCAGTATTTT. It codes for CTSSRMAGGVTSTDTQYF.

This clonotype was seen at least ten times. The chain couples TRBV20-1 to TRBJ2-3; D might be TRBD2 (7 bases). Germline loops: CDR1 DFQATT, CDR2 SNEGSKA (reference sequence). The CDR3 loop spans 14 amino acids. In nucleotides, the CDR3 is TGCAGCGTGGGGGATGGGGGGGCTAGAGATACGCAGTATTTT. It yields the protein CSVGDGGARDTQYF.

This clonotype has more than one count but fewer than ten. The chain combines TRBV7-8 with TRBJ1-4, with D uncertain. This CDR3 has 14 amino acids. Looked up from germline, CDR1 is SGHVS and CDR2 is FQNEAQ. Trimming removed 1 base at V and 4 bases at J, with 7 bases between. CDR3 nucleotides: TGTGCCAGCAGCTTAGAAACCTATAATGAAAAACTGTTTTTT. Translation: CASSLETYNEKLFF.

The gene calls are TRBV9 and TRBJ2-5; 7 bases line up with TRBD1. There are 15 residues in the CDR3. The J segment lost 5 bases and the V segment lost 3 bases, leaving 10 bases of the junction unmatched. Germline lookup yields CDR1 SGDLS and CDR2 YYNGEE. CDR3 in amino acids: CASSEGRRGRETQYF. The CDR3, as DNA: TGTGCCAGCAGCGAAGGGAGAAGGGGGCGGGAGACCCAGTACTTC.

This rearrangement joins TRBV6-4 to TRBJ1-5, with TRBD1 matching 9 bases. Trimming at V came to 6 bases and at J to 7 bases, leaving 7 bases not matched to a gene. The CDR3 has 14 amino acids. CDR1 and CDR2 (germline): MRHNA, SNTAGT. The CDR3 region is CASRRRTGVQPQHF. The CDR3 DNA follows: TGTGCCAGCAGGAGAAGGACAGGGGTCCAGCCCCAGCATTTT.

This clonotype appeared many times. The rearrangement joins TRBV12-3 or TRBV12-4 to TRBJ2-3; TRBD2 matches at 7 bases. Unmatched junction bases numbered 5, after V lost 5 bases and J lost 3 bases. This CDR3 comprises 14 residues. The CDR3 DNA reads TGTGCCAGCAGTCCGACTAGCAGGACAGATACGCAGTATTTT. The encoded protein is CASSPTSRTDTQYF.

The chain joins TRBV6-1 to TRBJ2-7; 8 nucleotides match TRBD1. After removal of 4 bases from V and 3 bases from J, the junction contained 5 bases not matched to a gene. Germline CDR1 is MNHNS and CDR2 is SASEGT. The CDR3 sequence is 14 residues long. CDR3 region: CASSGRDRYYEQYF. CDR3 coding DNA: TGTGCCAGCAGTGGTAGGGACAGGTACTACGAGCAGTACTTC.

V is TRBV29-1 and J is TRBJ2-7, with D tentatively TRBD2 (6 bases). The V gene's germline CDR1 is SQVTM and CDR2 ANQGSEA. V gave up 4 bases and J gave up 1 base, with 14 bases separating them. CDR3 size: 14 residues. CDR3 sequence (DNA): TGCAGCGTTGGGGGGGTAAGAGGGTCCTACGAGCAGTACTTC. This sequence encodes CSVGGVRGSYEQYF.

The chain combines TRBV11-2 with TRBJ2-7, with D possibly matching TRBD2 (5 bases). This CDR3 region has 15 residues. Germline lookup yields CDR1 SGHAT and CDR2 FQNNGV. Trimming cost V 2 bases and J 0 bases, with 11 bases left between them. In nucleotides, the CDR3 is TGTGCCAGCAGCTTAACACGGGGAAACTCCTACGAGCAGTACTTC. Its protein is CASSLTRGNSYEQYF.

Comment on this clonotype: An end of the junction differs from the germline gene, which may be a read error. The chain combines TRBV7-7 with TRBJ2-3; TRBD1 matches at 9 bases. The V gene's germline CDR1 is SSHAT and CDR2 FNYEAQ (reference sequence). The CDR3 totals 15 residues. The CDR3 DNA sequence: TGTGCTAGCAGCCCAGGACAGGGGACGACAGATACGCAGTATTTT. This sequence encodes CASSPGQGTTDTQYF.

This clonotype has only a few counts. As DNA, the CDR3 is TGCGCCAGCAGATCGGAGGGGAACACTGAAGCTTTCTTT. Translating it yields CASRSEGNTEAFF. The chain recombines TRBV5-1 with TRBJ1-1, with no clear D. The CDR3 is 13 residues long. The germline CDR1 and CDR2 sequences are SGHRS and YFSETQ. V lost 5 bases, J lost 1 base, and 9 bases lay in between.

The chain links TRBV6-1 to TRBJ2-5; D remains ambiguous. From germline, CDR1 is MNHNS and CDR2 SASEGT. The CDR3 totals 11 residues. CDR3 protein: CVSALGETQYF. The CDR3 DNA follows: TGTGTATCGGCGTTGGGAGAGACCCAGTACTTC.

This clonotype was observed a few times. The gene calls are TRBV28 and TRBJ2-7; D is ambiguous. CDR1 and CDR2 from the germline V gene are MDHEN and SYDVKM. The CDR3 runs 13 residues. Trimming removed 6 bases at V and 0 bases at J, with 9 bases between. The CDR3 DNA follows: TGTGCCAGCAGGGGTGTAAGCTCCTACGAGCAGTACTTC. It encodes CASRGVSSYEQYF.

This clonotype was recorded many times. This rearrangement joins TRBV7-2 to TRBJ2-3, with D unresolved. Trimming took off 8 bases at V and 3 bases at J, with 6 bases between the two ends. Germline CDR1 and CDR2: SGHTA and FQGNSA. The CDR3 extends over 11 amino acids. CDR3 in amino acids: CASASTDTQYF. The CDR3 nucleotides read TGTGCCAGCGCTTCGACAGATACGCAGTATTTT.

This clonotype has more than one count but fewer than ten. The chain links TRBV5-1 to TRBJ2-5; D may be TRBD1 (7 bases). Germline loops: CDR1 SGHRS, CDR2 YFSETQ. Trimming took 7 bases from V and 1 from J, leaving 17 bases between them. CDR3 size: 15 residues. The CDR3 nucleotides are TGCGCCAGCGGCCTCCAGGGGGGACCCCAAGAGACCCAGTACTTC. Its translation is CASGLQGGPQETQYF.

This clonotype appeared many times. This chain uses TRBV7-6 with TRBJ2-1; TRBD1 aligns across 7 bases. Trimming cost V 5 bases and J 5 bases; bases outside gene matches: 9. Germline CDR1 and CDR2: SGHVS and FNYEAQ. The CDR3 covers 15 residues. CDR3: CASSPNGQANNEQFF. The DNA for the CDR3 is TGTGCCAGCAGCCCGAATGGACAGGCTAACAATGAGCAGTTCTTC.

J is TRBJ2-6 and V is TRBV3-1, with no clear D. Trimming shortened V by 1 base and J by 14 bases, and 15 bases separated the two germline ends. CDR3 length equals 14 residues. Germline CDR1 LGHDT, CDR2 YNNKEL (reference sequence). The CDR3: CASSQAMGATILTF. CDR3 DNA sequence: TGTGCCAGCAGCCAAGCGATGGGCGCCACGATCCTGACTTTC.

There are a few counts of this clonotype. The chain uses TRBV6-6 and TRBJ2-2, with D perhaps TRBD1 (6 bases). Germline-derived CDR1 and CDR2 are MNHNY and SVGAGI (reference sequence). V was trimmed by 5 bases and J by 0 bases, leaving 13 bases between them. This CDR3 has 16 residues. CDR3 DNA: TGTGCCAGCAGTAAAACAGGGCCGGCGAACACCGGGGAGCTGTTTTTT. Protein: CASSKTGPANTGELFF.

The rearrangement links TRBV5-6 to TRBJ1-6; maybe TRBD1 (6 bases). The CDR3 loop spans 15 amino acids. V was clipped by 3 bases and J by 3 bases, with 10 bases between them. Germline V gives CDR1 SGHDT, CDR2 YYEEEE. CDR3 DNA: TGTGCCAGCAGCTACAGACAGGTCTATAATTCACCCCTCCACTTT. Its translation: CASSYRQVYNSPLHF.

This clonotype occurred a few times. The J gene is TRBJ2-7, the V gene TRBV20-1; TRBD2 matches at 10 bases. Germline CDR1 is DFQATT and CDR2 is SNEGSKA (reference sequence). The V gene end was trimmed by 0 bases and the J gene end by 4 bases; junction bases not matched to a gene: 9. The CDR3 extends over 16 amino acids. CDR3 bases: TGCAGTGCTAGAGAGCTCCTACTAGCGGGACTATACGAGCAGTACTTC. This gives the protein CSARELLLAGLYEQYF.

There are many counts of this clonotype. The V gene is TRBV3-1, the J gene TRBJ2-7; the match to TRBD1 covers 7 bases. V lost 0 bases and J lost 1; bases outside the gene matches: 6. This CDR3 comprises 16 residues. The germline gives CDR1 LGHDT, CDR2 YNNKEL (reference sequence). The CDR3 protein is CASSQDFGTVSYEQYF. Written as DNA, the CDR3 is TGTGCCAGCAGCCAAGATTTCGGGACAGTTTCCTACGAGCAGTACTTC.